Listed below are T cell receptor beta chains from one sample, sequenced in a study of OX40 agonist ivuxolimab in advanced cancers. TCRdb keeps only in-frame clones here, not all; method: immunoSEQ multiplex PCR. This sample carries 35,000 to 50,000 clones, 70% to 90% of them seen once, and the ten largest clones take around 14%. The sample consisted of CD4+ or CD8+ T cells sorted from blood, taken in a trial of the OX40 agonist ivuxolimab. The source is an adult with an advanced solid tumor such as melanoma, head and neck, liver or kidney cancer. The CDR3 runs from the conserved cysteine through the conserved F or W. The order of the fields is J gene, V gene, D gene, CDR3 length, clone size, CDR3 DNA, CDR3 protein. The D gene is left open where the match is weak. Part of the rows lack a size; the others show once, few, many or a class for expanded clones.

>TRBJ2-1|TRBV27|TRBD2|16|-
TGTGCCAGCAGCCTTATAGCGGGGAGCTCCTACAATGAGCAGTTCTTC
CASSLIAGSSYNEQFF
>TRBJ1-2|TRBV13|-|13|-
TGTGCCAGCAGCTTAGGTTCTGACTATGGCTACACCTTC
CASSLGSDYGYTF
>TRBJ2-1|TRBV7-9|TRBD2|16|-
TGTGCCAGCGGATTGGATCCGGGACTAGGCCTCAATGAGCAGTTCTTC
CASGLDPGLGLNEQFF
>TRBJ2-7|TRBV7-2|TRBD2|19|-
TGTGCCAGCAGCTTAGCACTAACAGGACTAGCGGGAGGGCTGGACGAGCAGTACTTC
CASSLALTGLAGGLDEQYF
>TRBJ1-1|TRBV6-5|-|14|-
TGTGCCAGCAGTTACGAGGGGCAGAACACTGAAGCTTTCTTT
CASSYEGQNTEAFF
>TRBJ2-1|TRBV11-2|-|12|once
TGTGCCAGCAGCTTAGACACTAAACAGCAGTTCTTC
CASSLDTKQQFF
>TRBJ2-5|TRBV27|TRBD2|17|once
TGTGCCAGCAGCCCCTTGGATAGCGGGGCAACCCAAGAGACCCAGTACTTC
CASSPLDSGATQETQYF
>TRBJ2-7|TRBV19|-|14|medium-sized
TGTGCCAGTAGTTCCCTCCGGGGGCGTTACGAGCAGTACTTC
CASSSLRGRYEQYF
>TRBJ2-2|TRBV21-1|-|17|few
TGTGCCAGCAGCCCCTGGCGAGGGTGGGCCACCTCCGGGGAGCTGTTTTTT
CASSPWRGWATSGELFF
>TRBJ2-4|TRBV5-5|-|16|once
TGTGCCAGCAGCTTGGATGGCGGGGCCGGCAAAAACATTCAGTACTTC
CASSLDGGAGKNIQYF
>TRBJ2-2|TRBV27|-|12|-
TGTGCCAGCAGGTGGTACACCGGGGAGCTGTTTTTT
CASRWYTGELFF
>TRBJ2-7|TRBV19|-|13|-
TGTGCCAGTAGCTTCTCCCCCTATTACGAGCAGTACTTC
CASSFSPYYEQYF
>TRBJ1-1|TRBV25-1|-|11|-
TGTGCCACAGGGGTGAACACTGAAGCTTTCTTT
CATGVNTEAFF
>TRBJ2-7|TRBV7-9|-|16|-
TGTGCCAGCAGCTTAACCCAGGGACGGAACCTCTACGAGCAGTACTTC
CASSLTQGRNLYEQYF
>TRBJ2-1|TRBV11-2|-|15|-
TGTGCCATACTACAAAGGGTGGGCTCCTACAATGAGCAGTTCTTC
CAILQRVGSYNEQFF
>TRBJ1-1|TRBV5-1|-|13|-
TGCGCCAGCAGCCCCGTGATGGGGCTTGAAGCTTTCTTT
CASSPVMGLEAFF
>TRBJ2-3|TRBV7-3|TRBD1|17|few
TGTGCCAGCCGCGGCCGGGGGGACAGGGGAGGCACAGATACGCAGTATTTT
CASRGRGDRGGTDTQYF
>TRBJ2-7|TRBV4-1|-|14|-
TGCGCCAGCAGCCAAGAACAGGCCTCCTACGAGCAGTACTTC
CASSQEQASYEQYF
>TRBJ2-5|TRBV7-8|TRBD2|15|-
TGTGCCAGCAGCTTAGGGGCGGGAGCACAAGAGACCCAGTACTTC
CASSLGAGAQETQYF
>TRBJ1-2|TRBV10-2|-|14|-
TGCGCCAGCAGTGGACAGGTGGCTAACTATGGCTACACCTTC
CASSGQVANYGYTF
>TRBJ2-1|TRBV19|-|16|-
TGTGCCAGTAGCCCCGGAGGAGGGGACTCCTACAATGAGCAGTTCTTC
CASSPGGGDSYNEQFF
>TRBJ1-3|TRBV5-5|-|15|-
TGTGCCAGCAGCTCCGGGACGTCTGATGGAAACACCATATATTTT
CASSSGTSDGNTIYF
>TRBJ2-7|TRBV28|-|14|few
TGTGCCAGCAGTCTATCCGGGGTCCCCTACGAGCAGTACTTC
CASSLSGVPYEQYF
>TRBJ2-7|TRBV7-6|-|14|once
TGTGCCAGCAGCTCACCTGACGGTTCCTACGAGCAGTACTTC
CASSSPDGSYEQYF
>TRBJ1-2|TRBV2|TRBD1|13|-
TGTGCCAGCAGCGAGGGACAGGGAAATGGCTACACCTTC
CASSEGQGNGYTF
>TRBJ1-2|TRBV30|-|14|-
TGTGCCTGGAGTGTAAGGACGGACCTGGAGGGCTACACCTTC
CAWSVRTDLEGYTF
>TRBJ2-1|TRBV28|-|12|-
TGTGCCAGCAGTTTGACCTACAATGAGCAGTTCTTC
CASSLTYNEQFF
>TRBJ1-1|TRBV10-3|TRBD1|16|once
TGTGCCATCAGTGGAAAATTACAGGGGGTTGTTACTGAAGCTTTCTTT
CAISGKLQGVVTEAFF
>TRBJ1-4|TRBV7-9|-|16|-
TGTGCCAGCAGCTTAATAGGGTTCGCGACTAATGAAAAACTGTTTTTT
CASSLIGFATNEKLFF
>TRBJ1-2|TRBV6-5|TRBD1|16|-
TGTGCCAGCAGTTACTCGCTCTCCGGGACAGGGGATGGCTACACCTTC
CASSYSLSGTGDGYTF
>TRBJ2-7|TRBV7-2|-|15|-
TGTGCCAGCAGCTTGTGGGGGTCCCGATCCTACGAGCAGTACTTC
CASSLWGSRSYEQYF
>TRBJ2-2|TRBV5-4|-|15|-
TGTGCCAGCAGCCCCGGGACGGTGAACACCGGGGAGCTGTTTTTT
CASSPGTVNTGELFF
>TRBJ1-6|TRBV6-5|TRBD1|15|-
TGTGCCAGCAGGAACCGGGACAGGGAGGATTCACCCCTCCACTTT
CASRNRDREDSPLHF
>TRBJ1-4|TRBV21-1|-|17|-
TGTGCCAGCAGCAAACCCGGATGGGTCGCAACTAATGAAAAACTGTTTTTT
CASSKPGWVATNEKLFF
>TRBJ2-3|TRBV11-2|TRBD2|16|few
TGTGCCAGCAGCTTGCTTAGCGGGGGGGCCACAGATACGCAGTATTTT
CASSLLSGGATDTQYF
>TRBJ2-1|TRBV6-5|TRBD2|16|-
TGTGCCAGCAGTTACTCAACTAGCGGGAGAGTCAATGAGCAGTTCTTC
CASSYSTSGRVNEQFF
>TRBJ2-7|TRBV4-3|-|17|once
TGCGCCAGCAGCCAAGTCTCATTAGCGGAGGGCTCCTACGAGCAGTACTTC
CASSQVSLAEGSYEQYF
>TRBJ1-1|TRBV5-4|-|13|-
TGTGCCAGCAGCCCCGGGTTGAACACTGAAGCTTTCTTT
CASSPGLNTEAFF
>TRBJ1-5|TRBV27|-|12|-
TGTGCCAGCAGTCCGGGCAATCAGCCCCAGCATTTT
CASSPGNQPQHF
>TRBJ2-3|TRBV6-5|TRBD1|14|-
TGTGCCAGCAGTTACGGACAGGGGACAGATACGCAGTATTTT
CASSYGQGTDTQYF
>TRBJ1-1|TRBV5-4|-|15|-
TGTGCCAGCAGCCTAGAGCATAACAGGGATACTGAAGCTTTCTTT
CASSLEHNRDTEAFF
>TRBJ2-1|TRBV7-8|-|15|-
TGTGCCAGCAGCCCCTCGATAGACTCCTACAATGAGCAGTTCTTC
CASSPSIDSYNEQFF
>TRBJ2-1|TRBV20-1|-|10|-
TGCAGTGCGCGGCACTGGGAGCAGTTCTTC
CSARHWEQFF
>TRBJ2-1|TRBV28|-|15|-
TGTGCCAGCAGACCTGTGGGGGTAGTTAACAATGAGCAGTTCTTC
CASRPVGVVNNEQFF
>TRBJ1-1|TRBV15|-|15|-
TGTGCCACCAGCAGAGATCGAGGGACGACCACTGAAGCTTTCTTT
CATSRDRGTTTEAFF
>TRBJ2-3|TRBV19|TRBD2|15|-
TGTGCCAGTAGTCCCCGAGCGGGAGAGTTGGATACGCAGTATTTT
CASSPRAGELDTQYF
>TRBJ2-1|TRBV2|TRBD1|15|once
TGTGCCAGCATTTGGGGACAGGGTGTGGGCAATGAGCAGTTCTTC
CASIWGQGVGNEQFF
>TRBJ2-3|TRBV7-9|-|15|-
TGTGCCAGCAGCAGACAGGTGATCGAAGCAGATACGCAGTATTTT
CASSRQVIEADTQYF
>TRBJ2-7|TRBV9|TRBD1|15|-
TGTGCCAGCAGCGCCTGGACAGGAGACCTATACGAGCAGTACTTC
CASSAWTGDLYEQYF
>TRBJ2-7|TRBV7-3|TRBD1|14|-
TGTGCCAGCAGCTTACGACAGGGTTCCTACGAGCAGTACTTC
CASSLRQGSYEQYF
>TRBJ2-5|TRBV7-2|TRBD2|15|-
TGTGCCAGCAGCCTCTCAGCGGGAGTGAAGGAGACCCAGTACTTC
CASSLSAGVKETQYF
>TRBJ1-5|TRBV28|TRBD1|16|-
TGTGCCAGCAGTGTCCTCGGACAGGGAGTGTTTCAGCCCCAGCATTTT
CASSVLGQGVFQPQHF
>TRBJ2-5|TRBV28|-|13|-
TGTGCCAGCAGCTTCCGGGACCAAGAGACCCAGTACTTC
CASSFRDQETQYF